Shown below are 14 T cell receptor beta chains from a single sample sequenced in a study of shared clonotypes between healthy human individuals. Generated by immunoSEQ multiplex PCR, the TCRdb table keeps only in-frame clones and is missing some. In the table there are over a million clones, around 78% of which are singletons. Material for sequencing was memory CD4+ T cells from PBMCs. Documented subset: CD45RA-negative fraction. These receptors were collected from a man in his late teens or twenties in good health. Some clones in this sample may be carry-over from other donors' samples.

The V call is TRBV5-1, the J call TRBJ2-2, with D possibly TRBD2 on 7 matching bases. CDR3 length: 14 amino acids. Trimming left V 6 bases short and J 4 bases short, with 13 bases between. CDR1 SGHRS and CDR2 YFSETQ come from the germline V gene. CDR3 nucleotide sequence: TGCGCCAGCAAAGGGGGGGGCGCCACCGGGGAGCTGTTTTTT. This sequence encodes CASKGGGATGELFF.

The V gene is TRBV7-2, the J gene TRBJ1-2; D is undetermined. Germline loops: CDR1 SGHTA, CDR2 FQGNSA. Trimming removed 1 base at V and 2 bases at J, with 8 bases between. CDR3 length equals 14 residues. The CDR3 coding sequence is TGTGCCAGCAGCTTAGAAGCCAACAACTATGGCTACACCTTC. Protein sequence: CASSLEANNYGYTF.

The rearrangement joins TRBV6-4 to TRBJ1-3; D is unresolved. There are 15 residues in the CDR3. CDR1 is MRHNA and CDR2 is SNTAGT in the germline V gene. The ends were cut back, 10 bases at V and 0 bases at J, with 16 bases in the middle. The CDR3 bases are TGTGCCACCCCACAGACTTTCGCCTCTGGAAACACCATATATTTT. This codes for CATPQTFASGNTIYF.

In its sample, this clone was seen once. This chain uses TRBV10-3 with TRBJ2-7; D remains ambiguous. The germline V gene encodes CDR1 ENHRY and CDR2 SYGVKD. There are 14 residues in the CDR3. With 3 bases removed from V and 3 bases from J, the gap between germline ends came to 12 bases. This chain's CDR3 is CAISDFLEYYEQYF. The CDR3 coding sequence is TGTGCCATCAGTGACTTCCTTGAATACTACGAGCAGTACTTC.

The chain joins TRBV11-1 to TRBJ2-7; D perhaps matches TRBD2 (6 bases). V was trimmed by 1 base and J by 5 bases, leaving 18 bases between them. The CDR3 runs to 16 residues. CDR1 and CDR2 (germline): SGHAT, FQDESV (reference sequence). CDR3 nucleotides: TGTGCCAGCAGCTTAGGGGCCTTCGGGGGATTCCACGAGCAGTACTTC. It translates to CASSLGAFGGFHEQYF.

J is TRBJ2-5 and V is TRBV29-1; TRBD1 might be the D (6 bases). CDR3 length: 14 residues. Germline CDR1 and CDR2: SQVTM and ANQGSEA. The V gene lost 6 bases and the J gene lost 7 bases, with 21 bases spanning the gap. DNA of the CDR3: TGCAGCGTATCCAAGGGGGATCAGGGTGGGACCCAGTACTTC. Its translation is CSVSKGDQGGTQYF.

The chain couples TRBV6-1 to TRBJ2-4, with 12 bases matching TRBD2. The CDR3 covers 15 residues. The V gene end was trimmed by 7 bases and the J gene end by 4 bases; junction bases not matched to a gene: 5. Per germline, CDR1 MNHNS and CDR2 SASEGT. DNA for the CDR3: TGTGCCAGCACCATAACTAGCGGGAGGAAAAACATTCAGTACTTC. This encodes CASTITSGRKNIQYF.

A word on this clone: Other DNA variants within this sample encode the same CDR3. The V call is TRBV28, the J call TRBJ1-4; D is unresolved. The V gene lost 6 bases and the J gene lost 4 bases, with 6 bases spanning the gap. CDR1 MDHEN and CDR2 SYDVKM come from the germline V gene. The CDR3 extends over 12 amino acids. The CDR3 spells CASRTSNEKLFF. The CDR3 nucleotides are TGTGCCAGCAGGACAAGTAATGAAAAACTGTTTTTT.

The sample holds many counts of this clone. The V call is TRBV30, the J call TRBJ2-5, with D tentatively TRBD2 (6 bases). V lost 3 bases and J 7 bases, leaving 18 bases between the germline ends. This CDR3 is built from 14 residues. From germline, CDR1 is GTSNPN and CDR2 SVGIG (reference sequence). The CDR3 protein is CAWRDWRARGTQYF. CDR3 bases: TGTGCCTGGAGGGATTGGAGGGCTCGAGGGACCCAGTACTTC.

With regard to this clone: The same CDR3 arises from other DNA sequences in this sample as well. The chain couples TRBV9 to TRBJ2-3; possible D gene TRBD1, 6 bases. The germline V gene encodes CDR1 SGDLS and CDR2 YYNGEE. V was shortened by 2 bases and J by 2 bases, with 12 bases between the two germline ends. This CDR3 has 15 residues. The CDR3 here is CASSVRDTDTDTQYF. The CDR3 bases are TGTGCCAGCAGCGTCCGGGACACCGACACAGATACGCAGTATTTT.

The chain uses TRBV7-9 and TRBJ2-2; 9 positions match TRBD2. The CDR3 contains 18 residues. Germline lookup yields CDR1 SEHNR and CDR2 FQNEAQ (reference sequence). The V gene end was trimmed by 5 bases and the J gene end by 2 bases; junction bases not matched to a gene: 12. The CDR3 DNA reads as TGTGCCAGCAGCCAGAGCCCGGGACTAGCCTTTAACACCGGGGAGCTGTTTTTT. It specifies CASSQSPGLAFNTGELFF.

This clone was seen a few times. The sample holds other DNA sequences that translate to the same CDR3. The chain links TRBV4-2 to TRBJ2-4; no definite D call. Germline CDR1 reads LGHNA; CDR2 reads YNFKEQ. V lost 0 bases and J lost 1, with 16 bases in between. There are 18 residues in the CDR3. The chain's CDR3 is CASSQDPKMPQAKNIQYF. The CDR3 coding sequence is TGTGCCAGCAGCCAAGACCCTAAAATGCCCCAGGCCAAAAACATTCAGTACTTC.

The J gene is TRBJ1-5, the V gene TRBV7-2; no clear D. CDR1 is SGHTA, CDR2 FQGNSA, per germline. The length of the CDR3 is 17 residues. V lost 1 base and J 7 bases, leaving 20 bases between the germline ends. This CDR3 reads CASSLGVPGPVRQPQHF. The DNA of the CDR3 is TGTGCCAGCAGCTTAGGTGTGCCCGGGCCAGTGCGACAGCCCCAGCATTTT.

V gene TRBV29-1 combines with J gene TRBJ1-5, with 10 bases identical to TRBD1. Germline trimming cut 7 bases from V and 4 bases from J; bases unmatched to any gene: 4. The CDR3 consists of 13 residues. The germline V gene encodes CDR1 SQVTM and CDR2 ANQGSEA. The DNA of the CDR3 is TGCAGCGCAGCGGGACAGGGGAATCAGCCCCAGCATTTT. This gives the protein CSAAGQGNQPQHF. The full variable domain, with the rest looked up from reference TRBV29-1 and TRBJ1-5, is SAVISQKPSRDICQRGTSLTIQCQVDSQVTMMFWYRQQPGQSLTLIATANQGSEATYESGFVIDKFPISRPNLTFSTLTVSNMSPEDSSIYLCSAAGQGNQPQHFGDGTRLSIL.